This T cell receptor (beta chain) derives from a study of blood T cell repertoires in COVID-19 (TCRdb year 2020). About the study as a whole: Samples covering the acute and convalescent phases of COVID-19 were provided by collaborators in the United States, Italy and Spain. Samples were obtained from the ongoing ImmuneRACE study (first 160 participants) and from over 1,000 subjects provided by 6 global collaborators. A freely available public database, intended as a resource for researchers studying the immune response to SARS-CoV-2, is where the repertoires were released. Nearly every sample came with metadata listing a de-identified subject ID, COVID-19 status, age in years and sex. The material from the prospective study consisted of cDNA or gDNA derived from T cells, B-cell-depleted T cells, or PBMCs. Subjects who had been exposed to COVID-19, were actively infected with it, or had recovered from it provided the deeply sampled blood TCRbeta repertoires that made up the dataset. Where available, HLA class I and class II types were taken from metadata supplied by the sample provider and were not determined by assay-based typing.

Trimming removed 4 bases from V and 4 bases from J; the gene matches leave 4 bases unexplained. The germline V gene yields SGHRS for CDR1 and YFSETQ for CDR2. Inclusive of the bounding cysteine and phenylalanine, the CDR3 is 15 residues long. Only CDR3 DNA remains: 45 bases, in frame from the first base. Samples from volunteer blood donors who had recovered from COVID-19 were contributed by a second Seattle source. Whole blood was collected in K2EDTA tubes by collaborating institutions according to the institutions' own protocols. For TCRbeta analysis, collaborators shipped samples as frozen whole blood, isolated PBMCs, or DNA extracted from either of those sample types. TCRbeta CDR3 regions were amplified from genomic DNA by means of the immunoSEQ Assay, a bias-controlled multiplex PCR. Concerning the study's data processing: Within the assay, amplification of reference gene primers was used to estimate how many nucleated cells each sample contained. To quantify the absolute abundance of each unique TCRbeta CDR3 rearrangement, sequence reads were collapsed and filtered. For each sample, productive Simpson clonality was calculated as the square root of Simpson's diversity index across productive rearrangements. The table was pulled from immuneACCESS by TCRdb, which kept in-frame rearrangements only. Such tables lose some clones; where checked, under half of the loss comes from unresolved V genes, and the rest has no known cause. D and trimming were read from the DNA, whereas the V and J calls and clone size are those reported in that table. The sample table shows roughly 300,000 clones, and more than 70% are seen once. Less than 9.5% of the sample is held by the ten biggest clonotypes.

In the case of this clone: The antigen it binds to is not known. Base qualities are not at hand, and no much larger clone is one base apart.

General study outcomes and caveats: The quantity of clinical and demographic metadata differed by source and by participant and was supplied without curation.

The sequence derives from a woman aged 45-59 years who had recovered from COVID-19. Recombination connected TRBV5-1 to TRBJ2-1, with 11 central nucleotides matching TRBD2. Sequencing used peripheral blood. CDR3 protein: CASSLTSGIYNEQFF. The DNA sequence reads TGCGCCAGCAGCCTGACTAGCGGGATTTACAATGAGCAGTTCTTC.